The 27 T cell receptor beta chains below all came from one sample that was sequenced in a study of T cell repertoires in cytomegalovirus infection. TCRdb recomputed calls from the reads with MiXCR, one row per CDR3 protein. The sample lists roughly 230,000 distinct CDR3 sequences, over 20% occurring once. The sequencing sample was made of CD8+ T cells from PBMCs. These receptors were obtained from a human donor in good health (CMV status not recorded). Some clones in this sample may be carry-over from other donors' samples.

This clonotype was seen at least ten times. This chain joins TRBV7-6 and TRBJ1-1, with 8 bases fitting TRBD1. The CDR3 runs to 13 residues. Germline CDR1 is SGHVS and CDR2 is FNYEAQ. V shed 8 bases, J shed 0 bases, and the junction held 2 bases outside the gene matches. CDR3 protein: CASGTGMNTEAFF. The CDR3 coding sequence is TGTGCCAGCGGGACAGGCATGAACACTGAAGCTTTCTTT.

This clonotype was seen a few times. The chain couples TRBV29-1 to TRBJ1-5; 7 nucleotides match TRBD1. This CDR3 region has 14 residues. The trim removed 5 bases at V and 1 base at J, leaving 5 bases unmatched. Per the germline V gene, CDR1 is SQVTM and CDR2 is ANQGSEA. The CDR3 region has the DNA TGCAGCGTTCTAGGGGGCGAAAGCAATCAGCCCCAGCATTTT. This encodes CSVLGGESNQPQHF.

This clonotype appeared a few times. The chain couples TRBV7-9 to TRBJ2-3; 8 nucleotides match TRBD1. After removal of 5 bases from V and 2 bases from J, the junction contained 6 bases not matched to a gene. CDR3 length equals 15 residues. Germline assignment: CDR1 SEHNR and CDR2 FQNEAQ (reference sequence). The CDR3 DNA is TGTGCCAGCAGCGACCGGGACAGGAACACAGATACGCAGTATTTT. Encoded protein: CASSDRDRNTDTQYF.

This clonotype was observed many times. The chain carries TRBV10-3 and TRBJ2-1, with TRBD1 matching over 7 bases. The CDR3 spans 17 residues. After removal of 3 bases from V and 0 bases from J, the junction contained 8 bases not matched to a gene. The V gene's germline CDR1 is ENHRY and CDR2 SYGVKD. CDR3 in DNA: TGTGCCATCAGTGACCCGGGACAGTCGAGCTCCTACAATGAGCAGTTCTTC. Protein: CAISDPGQSSSYNEQFF.

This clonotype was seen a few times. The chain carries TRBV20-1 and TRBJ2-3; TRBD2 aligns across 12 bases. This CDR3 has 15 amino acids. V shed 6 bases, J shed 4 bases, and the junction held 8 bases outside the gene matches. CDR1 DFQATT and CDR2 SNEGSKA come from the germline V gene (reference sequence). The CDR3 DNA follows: TGCAGTGCGACGAAGACTAGCGGGGGCCCAGATACGCAGTATTTT. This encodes CSATKTSGGPDTQYF.

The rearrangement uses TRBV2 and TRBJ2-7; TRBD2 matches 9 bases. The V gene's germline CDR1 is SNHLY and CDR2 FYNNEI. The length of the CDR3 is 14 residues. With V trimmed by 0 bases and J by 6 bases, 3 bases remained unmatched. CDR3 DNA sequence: TGTGCCAGCAGTGAAGCCGGGACTAGCTTCGAGCAGTACTTC. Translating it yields CASSEAGTSFEQYF. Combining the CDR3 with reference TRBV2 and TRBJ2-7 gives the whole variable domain EPEVTQTPSHQVTQMGQEVILRCVPISNHLYFYWYRQILGQKVEFLVSFYNNEISEKSEIFDDQFSVERPDGSNFTLKIRSTKLEDSAMYFCASSEAGTSFEQYFGPGTRLTVT.

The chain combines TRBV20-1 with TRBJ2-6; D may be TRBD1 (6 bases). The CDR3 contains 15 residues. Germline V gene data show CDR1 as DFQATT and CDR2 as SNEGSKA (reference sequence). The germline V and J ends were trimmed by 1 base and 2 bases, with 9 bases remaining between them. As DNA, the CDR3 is TGCAGTGCTAGAGGGGGGCAGACTGGGGCCAACGTCCTGACTTTC. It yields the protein CSARGGQTGANVLTF.

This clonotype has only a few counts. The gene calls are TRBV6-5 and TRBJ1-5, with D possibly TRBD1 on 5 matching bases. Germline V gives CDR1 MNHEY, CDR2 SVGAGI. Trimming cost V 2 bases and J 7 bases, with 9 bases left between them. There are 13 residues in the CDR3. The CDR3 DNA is TGTGCCAGCAGTTACATGGGGGGACAGCCCCAGCATTTT. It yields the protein CASSYMGGQPQHF.

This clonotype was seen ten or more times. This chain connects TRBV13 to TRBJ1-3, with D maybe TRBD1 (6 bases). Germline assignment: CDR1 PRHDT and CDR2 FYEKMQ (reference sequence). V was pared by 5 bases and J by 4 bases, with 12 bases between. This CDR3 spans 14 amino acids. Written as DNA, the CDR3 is TGTGCCAGCAGCCGGGACACCGAGGGAAACACCATATATTTT. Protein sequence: CASSRDTEGNTIYF.

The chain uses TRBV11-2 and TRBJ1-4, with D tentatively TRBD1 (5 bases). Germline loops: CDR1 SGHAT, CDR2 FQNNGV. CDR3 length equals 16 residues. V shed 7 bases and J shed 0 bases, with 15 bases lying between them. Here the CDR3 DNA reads TGTGCCAGCACCCTTACGGGGGGGACAACTAATGAAAAACTGTTTTTT. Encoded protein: CASTLTGGTTNEKLFF.

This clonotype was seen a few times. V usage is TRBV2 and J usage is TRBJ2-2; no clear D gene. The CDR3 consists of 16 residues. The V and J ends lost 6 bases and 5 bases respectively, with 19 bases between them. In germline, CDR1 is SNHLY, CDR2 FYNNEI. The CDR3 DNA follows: TGTGCCAGCAGGGCAGTAAGGTTGGGTTTTACCGGGGAGCTGTTTTTT. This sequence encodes CASRAVRLGFTGELFF. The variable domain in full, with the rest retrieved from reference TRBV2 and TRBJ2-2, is EPEVTQTPSHQVTQMGQEVILRCVPISNHLYFYWYRQILGQKVEFLVSFYNNEISEKSEIFDDQFSVERPDGSNFTLKIRSTKLEDSAMYFCASRAVRLGFTGELFFGEGSRLTVL.

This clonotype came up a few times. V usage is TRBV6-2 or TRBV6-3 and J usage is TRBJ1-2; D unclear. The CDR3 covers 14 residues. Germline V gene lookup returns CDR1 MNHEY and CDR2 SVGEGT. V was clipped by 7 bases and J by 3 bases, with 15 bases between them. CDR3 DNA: TGTGCCAGCACCGACCTAGGGCCCGACTATGGCTACACCTTC. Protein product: CASTDLGPDYGYTF.

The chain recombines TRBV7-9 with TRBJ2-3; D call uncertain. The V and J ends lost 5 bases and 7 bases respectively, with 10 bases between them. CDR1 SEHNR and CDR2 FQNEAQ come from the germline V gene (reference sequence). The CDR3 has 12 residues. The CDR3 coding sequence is TGTGCCAGCAGCCACGACCTAAATACGCAGTATTTT. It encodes CASSHDLNTQYF.

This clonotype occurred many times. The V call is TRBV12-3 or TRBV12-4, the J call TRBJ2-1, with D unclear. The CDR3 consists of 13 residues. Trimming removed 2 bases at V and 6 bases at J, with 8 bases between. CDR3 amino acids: CASSLSSANEQFF. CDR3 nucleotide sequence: TGTGCCAGCAGTTTATCGTCGGCCAATGAGCAGTTCTTC.

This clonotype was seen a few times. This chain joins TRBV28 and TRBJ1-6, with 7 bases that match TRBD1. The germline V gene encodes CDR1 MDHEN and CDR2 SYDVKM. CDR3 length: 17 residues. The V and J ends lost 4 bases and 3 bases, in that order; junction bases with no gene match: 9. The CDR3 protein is CASSYPNPGGYNSPLHF. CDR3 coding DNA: TGTGCCAGCAGTTACCCTAATCCAGGGGGCTATAATTCACCCCTCCACTTT.

The CDR3 sequence: CSGSGTGGNIQYF. The CDR3 coding sequence is TGCAGCGGTTCCGGGACAGGGGGAAACATTCAGTACTTC. The rearrangement joins TRBV29-1 to TRBJ2-4; 11 bases are shared with TRBD1. The CDR3 length is 13 residues. V was pared by 7 bases and J by 6 bases, with 5 bases of the junction left unmatched. The germline V gene encodes CDR1 SQVTM and CDR2 ANQGSEA.

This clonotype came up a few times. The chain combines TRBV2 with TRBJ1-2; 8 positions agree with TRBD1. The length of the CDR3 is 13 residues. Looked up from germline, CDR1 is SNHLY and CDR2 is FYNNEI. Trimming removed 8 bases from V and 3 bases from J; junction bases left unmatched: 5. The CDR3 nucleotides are TGTGCCAGCCCAGGGGGCGCGGACTATGGCTACACCTTC. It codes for CASPGGADYGYTF.

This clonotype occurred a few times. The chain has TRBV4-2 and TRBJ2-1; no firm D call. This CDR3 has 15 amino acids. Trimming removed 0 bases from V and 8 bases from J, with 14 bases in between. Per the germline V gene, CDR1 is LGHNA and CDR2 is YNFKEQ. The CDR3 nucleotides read TGTGCCAGCAGCCAAGATCCCCGCCAGTCCGATGAGCAGTTCTTC. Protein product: CASSQDPRQSDEQFF.

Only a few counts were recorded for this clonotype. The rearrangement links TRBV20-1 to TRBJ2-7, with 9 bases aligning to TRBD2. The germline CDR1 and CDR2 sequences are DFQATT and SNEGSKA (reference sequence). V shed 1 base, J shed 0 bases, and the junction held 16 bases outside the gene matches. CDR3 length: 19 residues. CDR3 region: CSARGDPLLTSGSSYEQYF. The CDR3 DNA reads TGCAGTGCTAGAGGCGACCCCCTGCTGACTAGCGGAAGCTCCTACGAGCAGTACTTC.

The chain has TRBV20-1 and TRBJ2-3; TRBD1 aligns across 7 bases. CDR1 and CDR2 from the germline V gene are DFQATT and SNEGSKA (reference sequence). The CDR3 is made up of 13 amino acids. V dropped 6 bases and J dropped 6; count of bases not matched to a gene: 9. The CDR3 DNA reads TGCAGTGCCTCATGGCAGGACAGGGATACGCAGTATTTT. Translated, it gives CSASWQDRDTQYF.

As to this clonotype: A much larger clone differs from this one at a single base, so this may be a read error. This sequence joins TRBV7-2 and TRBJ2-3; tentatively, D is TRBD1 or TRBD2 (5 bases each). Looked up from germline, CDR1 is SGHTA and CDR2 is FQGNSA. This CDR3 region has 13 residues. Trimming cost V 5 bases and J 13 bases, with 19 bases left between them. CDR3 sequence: CASSPWGGGCKYF. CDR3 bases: TGTGCCAGCAGCCCATGGGGCGGAGGATGTAAGTATTTT.

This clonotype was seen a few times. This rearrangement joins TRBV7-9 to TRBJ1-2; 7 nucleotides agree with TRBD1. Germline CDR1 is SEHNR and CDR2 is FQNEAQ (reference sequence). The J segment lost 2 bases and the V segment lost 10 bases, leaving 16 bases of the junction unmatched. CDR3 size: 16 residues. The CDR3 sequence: CAIYPGGGATNYGYTF. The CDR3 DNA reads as TGTGCCATCTACCCCGGAGGGGGCGCGACAAACTATGGCTACACCTTC.

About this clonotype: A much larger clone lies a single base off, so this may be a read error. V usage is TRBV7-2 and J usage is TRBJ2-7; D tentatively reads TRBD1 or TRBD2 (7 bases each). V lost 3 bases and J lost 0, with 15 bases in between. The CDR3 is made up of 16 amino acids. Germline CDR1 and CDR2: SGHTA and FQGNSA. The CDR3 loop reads CASSFSGGASSYEQYF. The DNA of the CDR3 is TGTGCCAGCAGCTTCTCAGGGGGGGCCAGCTCCTACGAGCAGTACTTC.

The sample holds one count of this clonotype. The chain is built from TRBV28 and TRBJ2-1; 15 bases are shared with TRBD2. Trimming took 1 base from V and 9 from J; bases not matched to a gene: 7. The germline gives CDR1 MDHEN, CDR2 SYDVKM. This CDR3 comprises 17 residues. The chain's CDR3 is CASSLLGLAGGPGEQFF. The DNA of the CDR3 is TGTGCCAGCAGTTTATTGGGACTAGCGGGGGGCCCAGGTGAGCAGTTCTTC.

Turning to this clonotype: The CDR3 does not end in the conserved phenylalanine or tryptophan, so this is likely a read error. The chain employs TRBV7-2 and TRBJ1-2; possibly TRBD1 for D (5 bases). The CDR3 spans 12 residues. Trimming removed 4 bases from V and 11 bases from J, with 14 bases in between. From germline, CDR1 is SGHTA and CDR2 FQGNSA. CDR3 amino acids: CASSSRTISYTI. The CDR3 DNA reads TGTGCCAGCAGCTCCCGGACAATCAGTTACACCATC.

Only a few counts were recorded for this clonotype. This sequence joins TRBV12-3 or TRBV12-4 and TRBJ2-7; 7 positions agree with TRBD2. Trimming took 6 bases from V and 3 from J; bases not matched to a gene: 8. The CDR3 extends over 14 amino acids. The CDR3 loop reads CASRFKGLHYEQYF. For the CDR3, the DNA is TGTGCCAGCAGGTTTAAGGGACTACACTACGAGCAGTACTTC.

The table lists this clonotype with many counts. The CDR3 reads CASSLDRAGDGYTF. In DNA, the CDR3 is TGTGCCAGCAGCCTGGACAGGGCTGGGGATGGCTACACCTTC. This sequence joins TRBV27 and TRBJ1-2, with 8 bases fitting TRBD1. The trim removed 6 bases at V and 6 bases at J, leaving 9 bases unmatched. This CDR3 region has 14 residues. CDR1 is MNHEY, CDR2 SMNVEV, per germline (reference sequence).